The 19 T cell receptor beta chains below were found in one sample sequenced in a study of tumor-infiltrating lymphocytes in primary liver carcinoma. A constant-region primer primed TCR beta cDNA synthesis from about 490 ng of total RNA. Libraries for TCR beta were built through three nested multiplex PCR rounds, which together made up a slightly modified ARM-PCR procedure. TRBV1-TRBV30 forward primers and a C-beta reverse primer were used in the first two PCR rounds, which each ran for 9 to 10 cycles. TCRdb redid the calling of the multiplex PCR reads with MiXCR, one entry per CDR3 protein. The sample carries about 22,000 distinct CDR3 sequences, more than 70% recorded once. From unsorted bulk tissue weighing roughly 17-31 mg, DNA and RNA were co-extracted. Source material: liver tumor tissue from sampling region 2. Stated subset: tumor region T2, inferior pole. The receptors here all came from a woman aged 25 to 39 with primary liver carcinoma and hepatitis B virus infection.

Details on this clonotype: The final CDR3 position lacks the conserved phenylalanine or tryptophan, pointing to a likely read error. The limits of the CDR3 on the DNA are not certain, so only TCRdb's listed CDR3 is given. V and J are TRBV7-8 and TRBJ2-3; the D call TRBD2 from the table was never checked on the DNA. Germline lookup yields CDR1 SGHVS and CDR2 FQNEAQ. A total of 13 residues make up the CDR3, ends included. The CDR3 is CASSSLVSDTQYL.

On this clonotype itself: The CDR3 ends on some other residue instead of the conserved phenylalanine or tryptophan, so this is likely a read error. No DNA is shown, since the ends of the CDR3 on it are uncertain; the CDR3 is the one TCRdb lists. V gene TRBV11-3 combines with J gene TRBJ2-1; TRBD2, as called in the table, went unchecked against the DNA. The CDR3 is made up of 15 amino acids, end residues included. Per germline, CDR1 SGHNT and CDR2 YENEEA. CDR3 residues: CANSRLAGGGYEQFS.

CDR3 in amino acids: CAGNQDQGFGEKLFF. The DNA of the CDR3 is TGTGCCGGCAACCAGGACCAGGGGTTCGGTGAAAAACTGTTTTTT. The chain recombines TRBV4-2 with TRBJ1-4, with D maybe TRBD1 (6 bases). Germline V lookup: CDR1 LGHNA, CDR2 YNFKEQ. The V end lost 11 bases, the J end lost 7 bases, and 23 bases lay between the germline ends. This CDR3 comprises 15 residues.

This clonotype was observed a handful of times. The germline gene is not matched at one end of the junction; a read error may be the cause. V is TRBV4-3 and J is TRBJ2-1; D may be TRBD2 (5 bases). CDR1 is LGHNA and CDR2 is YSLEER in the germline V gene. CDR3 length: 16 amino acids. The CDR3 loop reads CASSQDSGSPYNKQFF. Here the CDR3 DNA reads TGCGCCAGCAGCCAAGATTCGGGAAGCCCCTACAATAAGCAGTTCTTC.

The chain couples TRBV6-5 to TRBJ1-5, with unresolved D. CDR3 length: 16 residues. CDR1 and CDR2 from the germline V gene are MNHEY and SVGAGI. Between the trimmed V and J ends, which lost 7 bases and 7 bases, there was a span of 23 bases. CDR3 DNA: TGTGCCAGCACCTCGGTGCGGGGAAACCGAATACAGCCCCAGCATTTT. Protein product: CASTSVRGNRIQPQHF.

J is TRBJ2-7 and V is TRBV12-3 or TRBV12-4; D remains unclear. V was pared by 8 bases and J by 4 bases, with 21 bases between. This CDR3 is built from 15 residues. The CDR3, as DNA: TGTGCCAGCCTACGATCCGGTACACAGTTTTACGAGCAGTACTTC. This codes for CASLRSGTQFYEQYF.

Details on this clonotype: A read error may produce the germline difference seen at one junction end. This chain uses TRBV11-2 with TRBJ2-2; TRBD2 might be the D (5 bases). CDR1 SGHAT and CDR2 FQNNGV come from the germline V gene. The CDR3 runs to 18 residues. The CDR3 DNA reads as TGTGCCACCAGCTCACCCCGAGCTGGAGGCCTGAACACCGGGGAGCTGTTTTTT. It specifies CATSSPRAGGLNTGELFF.

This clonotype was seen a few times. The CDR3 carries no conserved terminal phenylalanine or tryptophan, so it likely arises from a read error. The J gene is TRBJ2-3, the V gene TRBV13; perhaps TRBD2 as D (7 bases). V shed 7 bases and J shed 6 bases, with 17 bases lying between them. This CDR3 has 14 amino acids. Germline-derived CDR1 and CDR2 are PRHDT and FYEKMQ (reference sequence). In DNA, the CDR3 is TGTGCCAGCATAGGCGGGCCGGGGGGCGATACGCAGTATTCT. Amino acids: CASIGGPGGDTQYS.

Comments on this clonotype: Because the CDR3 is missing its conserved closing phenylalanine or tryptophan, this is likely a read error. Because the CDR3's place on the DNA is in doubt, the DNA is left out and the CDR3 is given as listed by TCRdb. The CDR3 here is CDSNTDRGLTQYS. V gene TRBV6-5 combines with J gene TRBJ2-5; the table's D call TRBD1 went unverified against the DNA. The CDR3 is made up of 13 amino acids, end residues included. Germline assignment: CDR1 MNHEY and CDR2 SVGAGI.

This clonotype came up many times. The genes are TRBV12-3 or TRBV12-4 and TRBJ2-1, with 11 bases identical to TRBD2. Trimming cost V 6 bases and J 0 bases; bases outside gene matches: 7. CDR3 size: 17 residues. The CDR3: CASSGTSGRSSYNEQFF. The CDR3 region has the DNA TGTGCCAGCAGCGGGACTAGCGGACGTAGCTCCTACAATGAGCAGTTCTTC.

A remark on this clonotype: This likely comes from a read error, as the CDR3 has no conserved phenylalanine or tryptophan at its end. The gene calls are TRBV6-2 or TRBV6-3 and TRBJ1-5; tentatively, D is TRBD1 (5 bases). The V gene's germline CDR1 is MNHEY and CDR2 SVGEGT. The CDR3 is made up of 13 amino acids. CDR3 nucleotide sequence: TGTGCTAGTAGTTACCGGGACGATCAGCCCCAGCATCTT. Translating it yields CASSYRDDQPQHL.

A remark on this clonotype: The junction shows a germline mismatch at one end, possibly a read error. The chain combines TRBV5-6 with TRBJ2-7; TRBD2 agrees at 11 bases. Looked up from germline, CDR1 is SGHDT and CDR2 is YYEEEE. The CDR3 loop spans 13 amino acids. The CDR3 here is CATTSGNSYEQYF. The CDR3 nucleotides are TGTGCCACGACTAGCGGGAACTCCTATGAGCAGTACTTC. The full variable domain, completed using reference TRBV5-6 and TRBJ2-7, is DAGVTQSPTHLIKTRGQQVTLRCSPKSGHDTVSWYQQALGQGPQFIFQYYEEEERQRGNFPDRFSGHQFPNYSSELNVNALLLGDSALYLCATTSGNSYEQYFGPGTRLTVT.

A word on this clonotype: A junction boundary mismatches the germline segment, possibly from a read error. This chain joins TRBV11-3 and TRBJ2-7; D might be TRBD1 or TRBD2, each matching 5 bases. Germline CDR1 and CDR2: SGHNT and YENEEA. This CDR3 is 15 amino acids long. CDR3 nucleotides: TGTGCCAACAGCTTAGCCCGGGACCTCACCTACGAGCAGTACTTC. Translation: CANSLARDLTYEQYF.

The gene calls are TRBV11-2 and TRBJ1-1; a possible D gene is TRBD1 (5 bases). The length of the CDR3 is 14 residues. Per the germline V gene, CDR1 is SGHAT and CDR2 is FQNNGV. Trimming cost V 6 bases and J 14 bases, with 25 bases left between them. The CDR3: CASRYTGGRAEVFF. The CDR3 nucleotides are TGTGCCAGCAGATATACGGGGGGGAGGGCTGAAGTCTTCTTT.

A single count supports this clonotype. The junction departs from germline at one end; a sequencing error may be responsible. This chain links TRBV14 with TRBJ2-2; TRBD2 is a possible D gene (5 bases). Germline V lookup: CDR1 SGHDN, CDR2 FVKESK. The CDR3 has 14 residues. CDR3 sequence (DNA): TGCGCCAGCGGTCCAGGACGGAACACCGGGGAGCTGTTTTTT. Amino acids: CASGPGRNTGELFF.

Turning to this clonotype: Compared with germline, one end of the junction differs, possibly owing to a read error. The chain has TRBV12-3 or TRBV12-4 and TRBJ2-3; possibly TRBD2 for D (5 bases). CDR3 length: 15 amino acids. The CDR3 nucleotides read TGTGCCGGCAGTTTCCCCCCTCCTAGCACAGATATGCAGTATTTT. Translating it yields CAGSFPPPSTDMQYF.

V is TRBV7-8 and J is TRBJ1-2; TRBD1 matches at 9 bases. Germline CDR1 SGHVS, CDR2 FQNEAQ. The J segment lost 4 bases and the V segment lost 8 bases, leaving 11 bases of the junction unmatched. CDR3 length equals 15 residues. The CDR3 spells CASDLDRGVLYGYTF. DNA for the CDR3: TGTGCCAGCGACTTAGACAGGGGGGTCCTCTATGGCTACACCTTC.

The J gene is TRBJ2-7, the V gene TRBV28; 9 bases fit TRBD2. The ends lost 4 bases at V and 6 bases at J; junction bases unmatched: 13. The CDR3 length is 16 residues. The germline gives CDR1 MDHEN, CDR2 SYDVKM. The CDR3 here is CASSSPWLAGIIEQYF. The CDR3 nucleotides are TGTGCCAGCAGTTCGCCATGGCTAGCGGGAATCATCGAGCAGTACTTC.

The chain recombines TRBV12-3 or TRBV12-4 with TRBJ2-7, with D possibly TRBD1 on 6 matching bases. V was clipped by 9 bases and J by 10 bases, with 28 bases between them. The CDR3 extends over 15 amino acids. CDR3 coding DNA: TGTGCCAGGCTACAATCCGGTACACAGGGTTACGGACAGTACTTC. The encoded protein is CARLQSGTQGYGQYF.